Detailed here is one T cell receptor (beta chain). Original methodology: Using reference gene primer amplification, nucleated cell counts were estimated. TCRdb's copy holds only in-frame clones and misses some; the assay was immunoSEQ multiplex PCR. V, J and clone size are taken as reported in that table, and D and trimming were inferred from the DNA itself. The repertoire holds 200,000 or so clones, with around four fifths as singletons. The data originate from a study of blood T cell repertoires in COVID-19. Study at large: Sites across the United States, Italy and Spain contributed samples from acute and convalescent COVID-19. The analysed material was cDNA or gDNA that came from T cells, B-cell-depleted T cells, or PBMCs.

The sequencing sample was made of peripheral blood. This TCR was recovered from a woman in her twenties or thirties with acute or convalescent COVID-19.

Here the CDR3 DNA reads TGTGCCAGCAGCTTAGCGGAGACAGGGATTATCACCGGGGAGCTGTTTTTT. Protein product: CASSLAETGIITGELFF. J is TRBJ2-2 and V is TRBV7-8, with TRBD1 identical over 7 bases. Per the germline V gene, CDR1 is SGHVS and CDR2 is FQNEAQ. The V segment lost 0 bases and the J segment 4 bases; nucleotides outside the gene matches: 8. The CDR3 runs to 17 residues. The whole variable domain, filled in from reference TRBV7-8 and TRBJ2-2, reads GAGVSQSPRYKVAKRGQDVALRCDPISGHVSLFWYQQALGQGPEFLTYFQNEAQLDKSGLPSDRFFAERPEGSVSTLKIQRTQQEDSAVYLCASSLAETGIITGELFFGEGSRLTVL.